These T cell receptor beta chains were read from a single sample in a study of cytomegalovirus exposure and HLA in healthy donors. Using immunoSEQ multiplex PCR, the repertoire was profiled, and TCRdb retains in-frame clones only, with some absent. The top ten hold roughly 4% of the sample, which has about 110,000 clones, more than 65% seen once. The specimen sequenced was PBMCs. Receptor source: a human donor in good health. CDR3s include the opening cysteine and the closing phenylalanine or tryptophan. The order of the fields is J gene, clone size, V gene, D gene, CDR3 DNA, CDR3 protein. D genes are given only for firm matches. The size entry is marked missing in some rows and otherwise reads once, few, many or a size class.

>TRBJ1-3|.|TRBV9|TRBD1
TGTGCCAGCAGCGCACAGGGGGAGGGAAACACCATATATTTT
CASSAQGEGNTIYF
>TRBJ2-1|once|TRBV9|TRBD1
TGTGCCAGCAGCGCCGGGACAGGGGTCAGTGAGCAGTTCTTC
CASSAGTGVSEQFF
>TRBJ2-1|.|TRBV4-2|TRBD2
TGTGCCAGCAGCCAAGATAGGGGGACTAGCGGGGAGCAGTTCTTC
CASSQDRGTSGEQFF
>TRBJ2-1|.|TRBV28|TRBD2
TGTGCCAGCAGGCTCGAGCGGGGGGTCTACAATGAGCAGTTCTTC
CASRLERGVYNEQFF
>TRBJ2-5|.|TRBV13|TRBD2
TGTGCCAGCAGCTCCAAAGTGGCGGGAGTGCGGGAGACCCAGTACTTC
CASSSKVAGVRETQYF
>TRBJ1-2|.|TRBV6-1|TRBD1
TGTGCCAGCAGTGGTGAGGGGACAGACAACTATGGCTACACCTTC
CASSGEGTDNYGYTF
>TRBJ1-2|.|TRBV6-5|TRBD1
TGTGCCAGCTGGACAGGGGACTTCTATGGCTACACCTTC
CASWTGDFYGYTF
>TRBJ2-7|.|TRBV9|.
TGTGCCAGCAGCGAGACTAGTATCGCCTACGAGCAGTACTTC
CASSETSIAYEQYF
>TRBJ2-7|.|TRBV27|.
TGTGCCAGCAGCAGGTCGGGGGAAGGGTACGAGCAGTACTTC
CASSRSGEGYEQYF
>TRBJ1-2|.|TRBV20-1|.
TGCAGTGCCCCACGCGGAGGTGGCTACACCTTC
CSAPRGGGYTF
>TRBJ2-1|few|TRBV5-1|TRBD2
TGCGCCAGCAGCCATGGGGCTAGCGGGAGGGCTTACAATGAGCAGTTCTTC
CASSHGASGRAYNEQFF
>TRBJ2-3|.|TRBV27|.
TGTGCCAGCAGAACTATCCGGGGAGCTACAGATACGCAGTATTTT
CASRTIRGATDTQYF
>TRBJ2-3|.|TRBV28|TRBD2
TGTGCCAGCAGTTTGATAGGGCGGGAGAGGGCAGATACGCAGTATTTT
CASSLIGRERADTQYF
>TRBJ2-5|.|TRBV19|TRBD2
TGTGCCAGTAGTCCTAATAGCGGGAGGAGTGTGGAGACCCAGTACTTC
CASSPNSGRSVETQYF
>TRBJ2-7|.|TRBV5-6|TRBD1
TGTGCCAGCAGCTTCATCGGGACAGGGGGAGACGAGCAGTACTTC
CASSFIGTGGDEQYF
>TRBJ1-2|.|TRBV11-2|TRBD1
TGTGCCAGCAGCTGGGACAGTAACTATGGCTACACCTTC
CASSWDSNYGYTF
>TRBJ2-2|.|TRBV2|.
TGTGCCAGCAGTGGTGCAGGGAAGAACACCGGGGAGCTGTTTTTT
CASSGAGKNTGELFF
>TRBJ1-1|.|TRBV9|.
TGTGCCAGCAGCGTAGATACGGGGATGAACACTGAAGCTTTCTTT
CASSVDTGMNTEAFF
>TRBJ2-7|.|TRBV28|.
TGTGCCAGCAGCAACCCGGGACAGGGTGTCGGTAGCGGGAGTTCCTACGAGCAGTACTTC
CASSNPGQGVGSGSSYEQYF
>TRBJ2-3|once|TRBV9|.
TGTGCCAGCAGCGCTCCCCTTGGGCAAATGGGAGGACGCACAGATACGCAGTATTTT
CASSAPLGQMGGRTDTQYF
>TRBJ2-2|.|TRBV27|.
TGTGCCAGCAGTTTATGGACACAGAACACCGGGGAGCTGTTTTTT
CASSLWTQNTGELFF
>TRBJ2-7|.|TRBV19|.
TGTGCCAGTAGTATAGGAGCGGTGAGGGAGCAGTACTTC
CASSIGAVREQYF
>TRBJ1-6|.|TRBV7-3|.
TGTGCCAGCAGCTTAAGTTCGGATTCACCCCTCCACTTT
CASSLSSDSPLHF
>TRBJ2-7|.|TRBV6-6|.
TGTGCCAGCAGCGCAGGGACCTACGAGCAGTACTTC
CASSAGTYEQYF
>TRBJ1-1|once|TRBV5-1|.
TGCGCCAGCAGCCCTCAGGGGACATCGAACACTGAAGCTTTCTTT
CASSPQGTSNTEAFF
>TRBJ2-5|once|TRBV2|.
TGTGCCAGCAGCCGCACGCTTCCGGCGGGGGAGACCCAGTACTTC
CASSRTLPAGETQYF
>TRBJ1-2|.|TRBV9|.
TGTGCCAGCACCACACTCGGGAGTCGATATGGCTACACCTTC
CASTTLGSRYGYTF
>TRBJ1-2|.|TRBV4-1|TRBD1
TGCGCCAGCAGCCAAGAGGGGACAGGGGGCTATGGCTACACCTTC
CASSQEGTGGYGYTF
>TRBJ2-7|.|TRBV6-1|TRBD2
TGTGCCAGCAGCCTAGCGGGAAGGACAAACGAGCAGTACTTC
CASSLAGRTNEQYF
>TRBJ2-5|.|TRBV5-1|.
TGCGCCAGCAGCTTGGACCGCGGGGTCACGGCGGAGACCCAGTACTTC
CASSLDRGVTAETQYF
>TRBJ2-5|.|TRBV30|TRBD2
TGTGCCTGGAACTTTCTGTTTGGGAGGGGCCAAGAGACCCAGTACTTC
CAWNFLFGRGQETQYF
>TRBJ2-1|few|TRBV19|TRBD2
TGTGCCAGTCATACTCGGGGACTAGCGGGAGCTGAGCAGTTCTTC
CASHTRGLAGAEQFF
>TRBJ1-2|.|TRBV27|.
TGTGCCAGCAGTTTCAACAGGGATGGCGGCTACACCTTC
CASSFNRDGGYTF
>TRBJ1-1|.|TRBV6-5|.
TGTGCCAGCAGTTACTCGCGTCGGGGTGGGACTGAAGCTTTCTTT
CASSYSRRGGTEAFF
>TRBJ1-5|.|TRBV19|.
TGTGCCAGTAGTATAGTCCTCCCGGGAGTAATGGAGCCCCAGCATTTT
CASSIVLPGVMEPQHF
>TRBJ1-1|.|TRBV5-1|.
TGCGCCAGCAGCTTGAGTCAGTTGGCCACTGAAGCTTTCTTT
CASSLSQLATEAFF
>TRBJ1-5|.|TRBV5-1|TRBD1
TGCGCCAGCAGCCCTGGACAGGGGATCGACCAGCCCCAGCATTTT
CASSPGQGIDQPQHF
>TRBJ2-5|few|TRBV5-1|.
TGCGCCAGCAGCAAGAGTAGCGGACAAGAGACCCAGTACTTC
CASSKSSGQETQYF
>TRBJ1-2|.|TRBV5-1|TRBD1
TGCGCCAGCAGCGCGGGACAGGGCAATGGCTACACCTTC
CASSAGQGNGYTF
>TRBJ2-1|.|TRBV11-3|.
TGTGCCAGCAGCCCGACTGGGTACAATGAGCAGTTCTTC
CASSPTGYNEQFF
>TRBJ2-7|.|TRBV15|TRBD1
TGTGCCACCAGCAGAGTAACTACAGGGGCCCTAAGCGAGCAGTACTTC
CATSRVTTGALSEQYF
>TRBJ1-5|.|TRBV19|.
TGTGCCAGCCGACCCGGGGGGGCCGGTCAGCCCCAGCATTTT
CASRPGGAGQPQHF
>TRBJ1-2|.|TRBV7-9|.
TGTGCCAGCAGCCAACAGGCGGCCTATGGCTACACCTTC
CASSQQAAYGYTF
>TRBJ2-2|.|TRBV6-1|TRBD2
TGTGCCAGCAGTGAAGGTGGACTAGCGGCATACGGGGAGCTGTTTTTT
CASSEGGLAAYGELFF
>TRBJ2-1|.|TRBV29-1|TRBD2
TGCAGCGTCTCACTAGCGGGAGCGAACAATGAGCAGTTCTTC
CSVSLAGANNEQFF
>TRBJ2-7|.|TRBV4-1|TRBD1
TGCGCCAGCAGCCATCAAAGGTCAGGGGGCTTCGACGAGCAGTACTTC
CASSHQRSGGFDEQYF
>TRBJ2-1|.|TRBV6-1|.
TGTGCCAGCAGCCTCGGAGGGAGCAATGAGCAGTTCTTC
CASSLGGSNEQFF